A selection of T cell receptor beta chains follows, all from one sample in a study of cytomegalovirus exposure and HLA in healthy donors. This table comes from immunoSEQ multiplex PCR, and its TCRdb copy is limited to in-frame clones, with some not included. This sample has 100,000 to 150,000 clones, with more than 80% found just once. Material for sequencing was PBMCs. The receptor set was obtained from a man in his forties in good health and CMV-seronegative. The CDR3 runs from the conserved cysteine through the conserved F or W. Fields, in order: V gene, CDR3 length, J gene, clone size, CDR3 protein. Not all rows give a size; the values are once, few, many and, for expanded clones, a class.

TRBV30,14,TRBJ1-1,few,CAWMWAQGYTEAFF
TRBV11-1,13,TRBJ2-5,.,CASSYRVLETQYF
TRBV5-5,14,TRBJ1-2,once,CASSAGQDASGYTF
TRBV18,15,TRBJ2-3,.,CASSPTGGLLDTQYF
TRBV30,15,TRBJ1-1,.,CAWTVTQVMNTEAFF
TRBV6-5,16,TRBJ2-3,.,CASSSFDSQAADTQYF
TRBV20-1,11,TRBJ1-5,.,CSAGGDQPQHF
TRBV6-5,15,TRBJ2-7,.,CASSRPRQGKDEQYF
TRBV11-2,13,TRBJ2-3,.,CASSPTYTDTQYF
TRBV7-9,15,TRBJ1-1,.,CASSPGTGAWDEAFF
TRBV30,12,TRBJ1-1,once,CAWSVANTEAFF
TRBV7-6,17,TRBJ2-5,.,CASSSFPGLAGQETQYF
TRBV4-3,13,TRBJ1-6,.,CASSVGHNSPLHF
TRBV5-1,15,TRBJ2-1,.,CASSLLQGAGNEQFF
TRBV9,14,TRBJ2-7,.,CASSVGGSSYEQYF
TRBV7-9,13,TRBJ1-1,once,CASTGGVGTEAFF
TRBV18,15,TRBJ1-1,.,CASSPATGAGTEAFF
TRBV19,15,TRBJ1-2,.,CASSQAGAQSYGYTF
TRBV18,16,TRBJ2-2,.,CASSPRGTANTGELFF
TRBV7-3,15,TRBJ2-7,.,CASSLTVGGPHEQYF
TRBV30,15,TRBJ2-1,.,CAWSVIAGGYNEQFF
TRBV11-2,15,TRBJ2-5,.,CASSMGTSGSQTQYF
TRBV11-2,12,TRBJ2-7,.,CASGTGSYEQYF
TRBV9,16,TRBJ2-3,.,CASSGTSGEYTDTQYF
TRBV29-1,18,TRBJ2-7,.,CSVAGRTGGSGGAYEQYF
TRBV27,14,TRBJ1-5,.,CASSSALLREPQHF
TRBV7-9,14,TRBJ2-5,few,CASSKTGYQETQYF
TRBV7-8,17,TRBJ2-3,.,CASSVRGLAGGPDTQYF
TRBV5-1,16,TRBJ2-6,.,CASSLEAGTGANVLTF
TRBV7-8,11,TRBJ2-7,.,CASSPSYEQYF
TRBV5-6,14,TRBJ2-7,few,CASSNKGQAYEQYF
TRBV29-1,13,TRBJ1-3,.,CSVVTGAGNTIYF
TRBV30,15,TRBJ2-5,.,CAWMKKTGEKETQYF
TRBV10-3,14,TRBJ2-5,.,CAISEPGQKETQYF
TRBV25-1,15,TRBJ1-2,.,CASSEPGTGDNGYTF
TRBV19,19,TRBJ2-1,.,CASSGFWRSSGRDYNEQFF
TRBV13,16,TRBJ1-1,.,CASSFDRGKWNTEAFF
TRBV10-2,14,TRBJ2-7,.,CASSESGPAIEQYF
TRBV6-5,13,TRBJ2-1,few,CASSASSEGQEFF
TRBV5-1,14,TRBJ2-7,.,CASSLGDRGSEQYF
TRBV28,12,TRBJ1-2,once,CASSSGSYGYTF
TRBV7-6,18,TRBJ1-3,.,CASSLAVKGSISGNTIYF
TRBV6-6,15,TRBJ2-5,.,CASSYPGTSGETQYF
TRBV5-1,15,TRBJ1-4,.,CASSLALARGEKLFF
TRBV19,14,TRBJ1-2,.,CASRPGAINYGYTF
TRBV9,14,TRBJ1-6,few,CASSVWDRDSPLHF
TRBV7-3,15,TRBJ1-3,.,CASSPGHSSGNTIYF
TRBV5-1,15,TRBJ1-6,.,CASSSGTGAGSPLHF
TRBV20-1,10,TRBJ1-2,.,CSASRAGYTF